The rows below give T cell receptor beta chains drawn from one sample of a study of OX40 agonist ivuxolimab in advanced cancers. Produced via immunoSEQ multiplex PCR; TCRdb's table is partial and in-frame only. In the table there are some 58,000 clones, about nine tenths of which are singletons. The source was CD4+ or CD8+ T cells sorted from blood, collected in a trial of the OX40 agonist ivuxolimab. These receptors were obtained from an adult with an advanced solid tumor such as melanoma, head and neck, liver or kidney cancer. The CDR3 runs from the conserved cysteine through the conserved F or W. D genes are given only for firm matches. Expanded clones get a size class; other rows say once, few or many, or leave the size out.

J gene: TRBJ1-1; V gene: TRBV19; clone size: -; D gene: TRBD1; CDR3 protein: CASSFLRDRGRRDTEAFF; CDR3 DNA: TGTGCCAGTAGCTTCCTCCGAGACAGGGGGCGCCGGGACACTGAAGCTTTCTTT
J gene: TRBJ1-1; V gene: TRBV6-5; clone size: -; D gene: -; CDR3 protein: CASRYRAGGTEAFF; CDR3 DNA: TGTGCCAGCAGATACCGGGCGGGTGGCACTGAAGCTTTCTTT
J gene: TRBJ2-7; V gene: TRBV4-1; clone size: once; D gene: -; CDR3 protein: CASSQTPEGWEQYF; CDR3 DNA: TGCGCCAGCAGCCAAACCCCCGAGGGGTGGGAGCAGTACTTC
J gene: TRBJ2-1; V gene: TRBV7-2; clone size: -; D gene: TRBD1; CDR3 protein: CASSSGQQEQFF; CDR3 DNA: TGTGCCAGCAGCTCGGGACAGCAGGAGCAGTTCTTC
J gene: TRBJ2-7; V gene: TRBV5-6; clone size: -; D gene: -; CDR3 protein: CASSFVTGYEQYF; CDR3 DNA: TGTGCCAGCAGCTTTGTAACAGGATACGAGCAGTACTTC
J gene: TRBJ2-3; V gene: TRBV28; clone size: -; D gene: -; CDR3 protein: CASSFSGGTDTQYF; CDR3 DNA: TGTGCCAGCAGTTTCTCCGGGGGCACAGATACGCAGTATTTT
J gene: TRBJ2-2; V gene: TRBV19; clone size: once; D gene: TRBD1; CDR3 protein: CASRTTGTGNTGELFF; CDR3 DNA: TGTGCCAGTAGAACCACCGGGACAGGGAACACCGGGGAGCTGTTTTTT
J gene: TRBJ2-1; V gene: TRBV27; clone size: -; D gene: -; CDR3 protein: CASSARAGKNEQFF; CDR3 DNA: TGTGCCAGCTCGGCTCGGGCAGGGAAGAATGAGCAGTTCTTC
J gene: TRBJ2-1; V gene: TRBV7-9; clone size: few; D gene: TRBD2; CDR3 protein: CASSPAGTSLFF; CDR3 DNA: TGTGCCAGCAGCCCCGCCGGGACTAGCCTGTTCTTC
J gene: TRBJ2-5; V gene: TRBV6-6; clone size: -; D gene: TRBD1; CDR3 protein: CASSPRDRALQETQYF; CDR3 DNA: TGTGCCAGCAGTCCCCGGGACAGGGCCCTCCAAGAGACCCAGTACTTC
J gene: TRBJ1-1; V gene: TRBV28; clone size: once; D gene: -; CDR3 protein: CASSLAHRNTEAFF; CDR3 DNA: TGTGCCAGCAGTTTAGCACACAGGAACACTGAAGCTTTCTTT
J gene: TRBJ2-5; V gene: TRBV5-1; clone size: -; D gene: -; CDR3 protein: CASSRSGSEETQYF; CDR3 DNA: TGCGCCAGCTCCAGGTCGGGTAGCGAAGAGACCCAGTACTTC
J gene: TRBJ1-2; V gene: TRBV20-1; clone size: -; D gene: -; CDR3 protein: CSARDYGYTF; CDR3 DNA: TGCAGTGCTAGAGACTATGGCTACACCTTC
J gene: TRBJ1-1; V gene: TRBV2; clone size: -; D gene: TRBD1; CDR3 protein: CASIRDRDTEAFF; CDR3 DNA: TGTGCCAGCATCAGGGACAGGGACACTGAAGCTTTCTTT
J gene: TRBJ2-7; V gene: TRBV5-1; clone size: -; D gene: -; CDR3 protein: CASKLLGSSYEQYF; CDR3 DNA: TGCGCCAGCAAACTCTTGGGGTCCTCCTACGAGCAGTACTTC
J gene: TRBJ1-3; V gene: TRBV7-2; clone size: -; D gene: -; CDR3 protein: CASSSAGFTGNTIYF; CDR3 DNA: TGTGCCAGCAGCTCCGCAGGGTTTACTGGAAACACCATATATTTT
J gene: TRBJ2-2; V gene: TRBV11-3; clone size: -; D gene: TRBD1; CDR3 protein: CASSLDRGITGELFF; CDR3 DNA: TGTGCCAGCAGCCTCGACAGGGGGATCACCGGGGAGCTGTTTTTT
J gene: TRBJ1-4; V gene: TRBV5-8; clone size: -; D gene: -; CDR3 protein: CASSLGRVNEKLFF; CDR3 DNA: TGTGCCAGCAGCTTGGGCAGGGTTAATGAAAAACTGTTTTTT
J gene: TRBJ2-1; V gene: TRBV10-3; clone size: -; D gene: -; CDR3 protein: CAISESWTRPRDEQFF; CDR3 DNA: TGTGCCATCAGTGAGTCCTGGACCCGCCCGAGGGATGAGCAGTTCTTC
J gene: TRBJ2-3; V gene: TRBV2; clone size: -; D gene: TRBD2; CDR3 protein: CASRGGLTGGTDTQYF; CDR3 DNA: TGTGCCAGCAGGGGGGGGTTAACGGGAGGGACAGATACGCAGTATTTT
J gene: TRBJ2-3; V gene: TRBV19; clone size: -; D gene: -; CDR3 protein: CASNEGGTSDTQYF; CDR3 DNA: TGTGCCAGTAACGAGGGCGGAACCTCAGATACGCAGTATTTT
J gene: TRBJ1-2; V gene: TRBV30; clone size: -; D gene: -; CDR3 protein: CAWSEGGDGYTF; CDR3 DNA: TGTGCCTGGAGTGAGGGGGGGGACGGCTACACCTTC
J gene: TRBJ2-5; V gene: TRBV18; clone size: -; D gene: -; CDR3 protein: CASSVGGKETQYF; CDR3 DNA: TGTGCCAGCTCCGTCGGCGGCAAAGAGACCCAGTACTTC
J gene: TRBJ2-2; V gene: TRBV7-9; clone size: -; D gene: -; CDR3 protein: CASSLGLAGTGELFF; CDR3 DNA: TGTGCCAGCAGCTTAGGCCTAGCCGGCACCGGGGAGCTGTTTTTT
J gene: TRBJ2-7; V gene: TRBV7-2; clone size: -; D gene: TRBD2; CDR3 protein: CASGRMGREGEQYF; CDR3 DNA: TGTGCCAGCGGCCGAATGGGGCGGGAGGGCGAGCAGTACTTC
J gene: TRBJ1-5; V gene: TRBV19; clone size: -; D gene: -; CDR3 protein: CASSPLGGSQHF; CDR3 DNA: TGTGCCAGTAGCCCCTTGGGGGGGTCCCAGCATTTT
J gene: TRBJ2-2; V gene: TRBV5-1; clone size: -; D gene: TRBD2; CDR3 protein: CASSRTSGRVAGELFF; CDR3 DNA: TGCGCCAGCAGCCGGACTAGCGGGAGGGTCGCCGGGGAGCTGTTTTTT
J gene: TRBJ2-3; V gene: TRBV7-3; clone size: few; D gene: TRBD2; CDR3 protein: CASSQYRGLAVSTDTQYF; CDR3 DNA: TGTGCCAGCAGCCAATACCGGGGACTAGCGGTTAGCACAGATACGCAGTATTTT
J gene: TRBJ2-5; V gene: TRBV30; clone size: -; D gene: -; CDR3 protein: CAWSGLGYQETQYF; CDR3 DNA: TGTGCCTGGAGTGGGCTTGGGTACCAAGAGACCCAGTACTTC